Each of the 20 T cell receptor beta chains below was sequenced from the same sample in a study of blood T cell repertoires in COVID-19. The assay was immunoSEQ multiplex PCR, and TCRdb's table has in-frame clones only and misses some. The table records a few hundred thousand clones, approximately 87% of them present only once. Sequencing used peripheral blood. These receptors originate from a woman in her fifties or sixties with acute or convalescent COVID-19.

The CDR3: CASSTPAGGMYNEQFF. CDR3 coding DNA: TGTGCCAGCAGCACTCCAGCGGGAGGGATGTACAATGAGCAGTTCTTC. The V call is TRBV9, the J call TRBJ2-1, with TRBD2 identical over 10 bases. Germline CDR1 and CDR2: SGDLS and YYNGEE. CDR3 length: 16 residues. With V trimmed by 4 bases and J by 4 bases, 8 bases remained unmatched.

The count of this clone is one. The chain links TRBV19 to TRBJ1-3; possible D gene TRBD1, 5 bases. Germline-derived CDR1 and CDR2 are LNHDA and SQIVND (reference sequence). The CDR3 is 15 amino acids. V was cut by 6 bases and J by 0 bases, with 12 bases left in between. The CDR3 sequence is CASSFRQTSGNTIYF. The CDR3 DNA is TGTGCCAGTAGCTTCCGACAGACCTCTGGAAACACCATATATTTT. Together with reference TRBV19 and TRBJ1-3, the CDR3 gives the full variable domain: DGGITQSPKYLFRKEGQNVTLSCEQNLNHDAMYWYRQDPGQGLRLIYYSQIVNDFQKGDIAEGYSVSREKKESFPLTVTSAQKNPTAFYLCASSFRQTSGNTIYFGEGSWLTVV.

The chain couples TRBV7-3 to TRBJ1-1; weak D call: TRBD1 (6 bases). The V and J ends lost 5 bases and 3 bases respectively, with 13 bases between them. Germline lookup yields CDR1 SGHTA and CDR2 FQGTGA. The CDR3 is 14 amino acids. CDR3 nucleotides: TGTGCCAGCAGCCCAACAGGGTGGCACACTGAAGCTTTCTTT. It is translated as CASSPTGWHTEAFF. Variable domain in full (rest from reference TRBV7-3 and TRBJ1-1): GAGVSQTPSNKVTEKGKYVELRCDPISGHTALYWYRQSLGQGPEFLIYFQGTGAADDSGLPNDRFFAVRPEGSVSTLKIQRTERGDSAVYLCASSPTGWHTEAFFGQGTRLTVV.

This chain uses TRBV5-4 with TRBJ2-1; tentative D call: TRBD2 (6 bases). The CDR3 covers 15 residues. The germline V and J ends were trimmed by 0 bases and 6 bases, with 13 bases remaining between them. Germline CDR1 is SGHNT and CDR2 is YYREEE (reference sequence). CDR3 in amino acids: CASSLGGESGNEQFF. CDR3 coding DNA: TGTGCCAGCAGCTTGGGGGGGGAGAGTGGCAATGAGCAGTTCTTC.

The chain's CDR3 is CASSRLAGVQETQYF. DNA for the CDR3: TGTGCCAGCAGTCGACTAGCGGGGGTTCAAGAGACCCAGTACTTC. J is TRBJ2-5 and V is TRBV7-9; TRBD2 aligns across 12 bases. The germline V gene has CDR1 SEHNR and CDR2 FQNEAQ (reference sequence). This CDR3 spans 15 amino acids. V lost 6 bases, J lost 2 bases, and 4 bases stayed unmatched.

The chain couples TRBV5-5 to TRBJ1-5, with 8 bases matching TRBD1. This CDR3 has 15 amino acids. Trimming at V came to 3 bases and at J to 2 bases, leaving 4 bases not matched to a gene. The germline CDR1 and CDR2 sequences are SGHKS and YYEKEE (reference sequence). CDR3 amino acids: CASSSRTGRNQPQHF. CDR3 coding DNA: TGTGCCAGCAGCTCGCGGACAGGGCGCAATCAGCCCCAGCATTTT.

In this sample, this clone turned up a few times. The chain joins TRBV3-1 (or the pseudogene TRBV3-2) to TRBJ2-5; 8 bases line up with TRBD2. Germline V gives CDR1 LGHDT, CDR2 YNNKEL (reference sequence). This CDR3 has 17 amino acids. Trimming cost V 0 bases and J 3 bases; bases outside gene matches: 9. The DNA for the CDR3 is TGTGCCAGCAGCCAAGATATCGGGGGGGGGCAGGAAGAGACCCAGTACTTC. Protein sequence: CASSQDIGGGQEETQYF.

This chain joins TRBV27 and TRBJ1-2, with a tentative D call TRBD1 (6 bases). The CDR3 sequence is 17 residues long. Germline CDR1 is MNHEY and CDR2 is SMNVEV (reference sequence). The V end was cut by 6 bases, the J end by 2 bases, with 22 bases between. CDR3 sequence (DNA): TGTGCCAGCAGCCGAACCTCGCCCAACGGACAGAACTATGGCTACACCTTC. This gives the protein CASSRTSPNGQNYGYTF.

This chain uses TRBV6-5 with TRBJ2-7; 9 bases are a match to TRBD2. Trimming removed 8 bases from V and 0 bases from J; junction bases left unmatched: 8. Germline values: CDR1 MNHEY, CDR2 SVGAGI. This CDR3 is 15 amino acids long. The CDR3 DNA sequence: TGTGCCAGCCGAAGCAGACTAGCGGACTCCTACGAGCAGTACTTC. Protein product: CASRSRLADSYEQYF.

This rearrangement joins TRBV30 to TRBJ1-2; 7 positions match TRBD1. The CDR3 totals 14 residues. Germline V lookup: CDR1 GTSNPN, CDR2 SVGIG (reference sequence). Trimming at V came to 5 bases and at J to 7 bases, leaving 13 bases not matched to a gene. The DNA for the CDR3 is TGTGCCTGGGCCCAATTCCGACAGGGAAGTGGCTACACCTTC. Translating gives CAWAQFRQGSGYTF.

In this sample, this clone turned up once. The chain combines TRBV6-1 with TRBJ1-5; TRBD1 matches 7 bases. Losses at the gene ends were 1 base for V and 7 bases for J; bases not matched to a gene: 7. The CDR3 has 15 amino acids. Per germline, CDR1 MNHNS and CDR2 SASEGT. The DNA of the CDR3 is TGTGCCAGCAGTGAAGGGGCAGGGGGAGCCCAGCCCCAGCATTTT. Translation: CASSEGAGGAQPQHF.

DNA of the CDR3: TGTGCCACCAGTGATCCTGCGACAGGGCGCTATGGCTACACCTTC. Translated, it gives CATSDPATGRYGYTF. This sequence joins TRBV24-1 and TRBJ1-2, with 7 bases identical to TRBD1. J gave up 4 bases and V 3 bases, and 7 bases lay outside the gene matches. Germline values: CDR1 KGHDR, CDR2 SFDVKD. The CDR3 runs 15 residues.

The chain employs TRBV9 and TRBJ2-7; D unclear. CDR1 and CDR2 (germline): SGDLS, YYNGEE. The CDR3 sequence is 14 residues long. Trimming took off 0 bases at V and 0 bases at J, with 7 bases between the two ends. The CDR3 region is CASSVGAFSYEQYF. The CDR3 DNA is TGTGCCAGCAGCGTAGGTGCGTTCTCCTACGAGCAGTACTTC.

The chain couples TRBV7-2 to TRBJ2-1; TRBD2 agrees at 12 bases. V was clipped by 1 base and J by 8 bases; unmatched bases: 3. The germline V gene encodes CDR1 SGHTA and CDR2 FQGNSA. This CDR3 has 15 amino acids. DNA for the CDR3: TGTGCCAGCAGCTTAGGGACTAGCGGGAACTATGAGCAGTTCTTC. As protein: CASSLGTSGNYEQFF.

This chain uses TRBV5-1 with TRBJ2-5; a possible D gene is TRBD1 (6 bases). CDR1 is SGHRS and CDR2 is YFSETQ in the germline V gene. Trimming took 5 bases from V and 2 from J, leaving 10 bases between them. The CDR3 consists of 13 residues. CDR3 sequence (DNA): TGCGCCAGCAGAACGGGGACACAAGAGACCCAGTACTTC. Amino acid sequence: CASRTGTQETQYF.

The J gene is TRBJ2-5, the V gene TRBV30; D might be TRBD2 (6 bases). Trimming left V 4 bases short and J 7 bases short, with 16 bases between. This CDR3 is 13 amino acids long. Germline-derived CDR1 and CDR2 are GTSNPN and SVGIG (reference sequence). The CDR3, as DNA: TGTGCCTGGACCCTGGGGACGGGGGTGACCCAGTACTTC. Its translation is CAWTLGTGVTQYF.

The chain carries TRBV24-1 and TRBJ1-1; D ambiguous. The CDR3 is 13 residues long. Germline V gene data show CDR1 as KGHDR and CDR2 as SFDVKD. Trimming took 3 bases from V and 7 from J, leaving 11 bases between them. CDR3: CATSDPEVREAFF. The CDR3 DNA follows: TGTGCCACCAGTGATCCGGAGGTCCGTGAAGCTTTCTTT.

The chain couples TRBV7-2 to TRBJ2-7, with D possibly TRBD2 on 5 matching bases. The CDR3 covers 15 residues. Germline V lookup: CDR1 SGHTA, CDR2 FQGNSA. The germline V and J ends were trimmed by 1 base and 2 bases, with 12 bases remaining between them. CDR3 sequence reads: CASSLGGGSPYEQYF. CDR3 sequence (DNA): TGTGCCAGCAGCTTAGGAGGCGGGTCTCCCTACGAGCAGTACTTC. Full variable domain (outside the CDR3, taken from reference TRBV7-2 and TRBJ2-7): GAGVSQSPSNKVTEKGKDVELRCDPISGHTALYWYRQSLGQGLEFLIYFQGNSAPDKSGLPSDRFSAERTGGSVSTLTIQRTQQEDSAVYLCASSLGGGSPYEQYFGPGTRLTVT.

V is TRBV4-2 and J is TRBJ2-5, with 11 bases that match TRBD2. The trim removed 0 bases at V and 5 bases at J, leaving 8 bases unmatched. Looked up from germline, CDR1 is LGHNA and CDR2 is YNFKEQ. The CDR3 runs 17 residues. CDR3 nucleotides: TGTGCCAGCAGCCAAGATAAGCTAGCGGGGGGCAGGGAGACCCAGTACTTC. Protein: CASSQDKLAGGRETQYF.

Here the CDR3 DNA reads TGTGCCAGCAGGGGTGACAGGACGAACACCGGGGAGCTGTTTTTT. Protein: CASRGDRTNTGELFF. The V gene is TRBV2, the J gene TRBJ2-2; D possibly corresponds to TRBD1 (6 bases). V gave up 6 bases and J gave up 0 bases, with 11 bases separating them. This CDR3 has 15 amino acids. Germline V lookup: CDR1 SNHLY, CDR2 FYNNEI.